This T cell receptor beta chain was recovered during a study of blood T cell repertoires in COVID-19. Overall study context: The study drew acute and convalescent COVID-19 samples from the United States, Italy and Spain. PBMCs, B-cell-depleted T cells, or T cells were the source of the cDNA or gDNA that made up the material.

V lost 3 bases, J lost 4 bases, and 5 bases stayed unmatched. CDR1 is LNHDA, CDR2 SQIVND, per germline (reference sequence). This CDR3 region has 14 residues. Under the authors' procedure: From reference gene primer amplification, estimates of nucleated cell counts were derived. Using immunoSEQ multiplex PCR, the repertoire was profiled, and TCRdb retains in-frame clones only, with some absent. V and J calls and clone size are those listed in that table; D and trimming were worked out from the DNA. Found here are about 230,000 clones, approximately 80% of them singletons; the top ten hold around 25%. Remarks on this clone: This same CDR3 is encoded by further DNA sequences in the sample.

This TCR was sampled from a man aged 40-49 years with acute or convalescent COVID-19. Sequencing was done on a sample of peripheral blood. The gene calls are TRBV19 and TRBJ1-1; 7 bases line up with TRBD1. The CDR3, as DNA: TGTGCCAGTAGTATCGGGCCAGGGGGCACTGAAGCTTTCTTT. Translation: CASSIGPGGTEAFF.